These 23 T cell receptor beta chains share one sample of origin, sequenced in a study of T-cell memory formation after mild COVID-19. TCRdb ran MiXCR on the 5' RACE reads and lists one entry per CDR3 protein. Of around 370,000 distinct CDR3 sequences in the sample, over 20% are singletons; the top ten hold under 15%. Sequences were obtained from PBMCs or a T cell subset sorted from them (not recorded which). The receptors come from an adult woman who had mild COVID-19 (a few samples of this study predate the infection). Cell type and time point are not known.

This clonotype was recorded many times. The chain employs TRBV18 and TRBJ2-2; D is undetermined. Germline loops: CDR1 KGHSH, CDR2 LQKENI. The CDR3 covers 16 residues. Trimming shortened V by 2 bases and J by 1 base, and 11 bases separated the two germline ends. The CDR3 loop reads CASSPVTGMNTGELFF. The DNA for the CDR3 is TGTGCCAGCTCACCAGTAACGGGCATGAACACCGGGGAGCTGTTTTTT.

The sample holds a few counts of this clonotype. The rearrangement joins TRBV5-1 to TRBJ1-2; D is ambiguous. The CDR3 is made up of 15 amino acids. Germline CDR1 and CDR2: SGHRS and YFSETQ. V was pared by 4 bases and J by 5 bases, with 18 bases between. The CDR3: CASSVWTGDLYGYTF. The CDR3 DNA sequence: TGCGCCAGCAGCGTATGGACCGGTGATCTGTATGGCTACACCTTC.

The chain employs TRBV5-4 and TRBJ2-5, with 10 bases aligning to TRBD2. This CDR3 has 15 residues. The germline V gene encodes CDR1 SGHNT and CDR2 YYREEE (reference sequence). V gave up 4 bases and J gave up 4 bases; unmatched junction bases: 7. In DNA, the CDR3 is TGTGCCAGCAGCGGTAGCGGGAGGAGAGGAGAGACCCAGTACTTC. It specifies CASSGSGRRGETQYF.

The V and J genes are TRBV6-6 and TRBJ2-7; D is ambiguous. The V gene lost 0 bases and the J gene lost 5 bases, with 11 bases spanning the gap. In germline, CDR1 is MNHNY, CDR2 SVGAGI (reference sequence). The CDR3 length is 14 residues. The CDR3 reads CASSYSRPLDEQYF. The CDR3 DNA sequence: TGTGCCAGCAGTTACTCGAGGCCTCTTGACGAGCAGTACTTC.

The V gene is TRBV6-1, the J gene TRBJ1-1; D gene ambiguous. The V gene lost 5 bases and the J gene lost 5 bases, with 9 bases spanning the gap. The length of the CDR3 is 12 residues. Germline assignment: CDR1 MNHNS and CDR2 SASEGT. DNA of the CDR3: TGTGCCAGCAGTAAGGGTCAGACTGAAGCTTTCTTT. This gives the protein CASSKGQTEAFF.

This clonotype has a handful of counts. The CDR3 region is CASSQDIPSGANVLTF. The CDR3 nucleotides read TGTGCCAGCAGCCAGGACATCCCCTCTGGGGCCAACGTCCTGACTTTC. The chain links TRBV5-5 to TRBJ2-6; maybe TRBD1 (5 bases). The CDR3 totals 16 residues. Trimming removed 4 bases at V and 0 bases at J, with 11 bases between. Germline V gene sequence: CDR1 SGHKS, CDR2 YYEKEE (reference sequence).

This chain joins TRBV30 and TRBJ2-2; D is perhaps TRBD2 (5 bases). Trimming stripped 0 bases from V and 4 bases from J, with 12 bases between. CDR3 length: 15 residues. Looked up from germline, CDR1 is GTSNPN and CDR2 is SVGIG (reference sequence). The CDR3 sequence is CAWSVLGAPTGELFF. The CDR3 bases are TGTGCCTGGAGTGTACTAGGAGCGCCCACCGGGGAGCTGTTTTTT.

This clonotype was detected many times. The chain recombines TRBV7-2 with TRBJ2-3, with D unresolved. This CDR3 spans 15 amino acids. The V gene's germline CDR1 is SGHTA and CDR2 FQGNSA. Trimming removed 2 bases from V and 4 bases from J, with 13 bases in between. The CDR3 here is CASSLYKASADTQYF. CDR3 bases: TGTGCCAGCAGCTTATATAAAGCATCGGCAGATACGCAGTATTTT.

The chain carries TRBV25-1 and TRBJ2-7; the D is unclear. From germline, CDR1 is MGHDK and CDR2 SYGVNS. The CDR3 consists of 11 residues. V lost 5 bases and J lost 7, with 9 bases in between. CDR3 sequence (DNA): TGTGCCAGCAGTTCTCTTTTAGAGCAGTACTTC. The encoded protein is CASSSLLEQYF.

Only a few counts were recorded for this clonotype. The V and J genes are TRBV18 and TRBJ2-3; D remains ambiguous. Germline CDR1 is KGHSH and CDR2 is LQKENI. The CDR3 length is 14 residues. V was shortened by 0 bases and J by 9 bases, with 13 bases between the two germline ends. This CDR3 is CASSPPPRAVTQYF. The CDR3 nucleotides read TGTGCCAGCTCACCACCCCCTCGGGCGGTAACGCAGTATTTT.

This clonotype was seen more than once but under ten times. The chain joins TRBV5-1 to TRBJ2-5; 10 nucleotides align to TRBD2. CDR3 length equals 15 residues. V lost 4 bases, J lost 4 bases, and 7 bases stayed unmatched. Germline V gene sequence: CDR1 SGHRS, CDR2 YFSETQ. The DNA of the CDR3 is TGCGCCAGCAGCCGGGGGACTAGCGAGTTAGAGACCCAGTACTTC. Translation gives CASSRGTSELETQYF.

This chain uses TRBV12-3 or TRBV12-4 with TRBJ1-2; D call uncertain. CDR3 length equals 12 residues. The ends were cut back, 2 bases at V and 14 bases at J, with 15 bases in the middle. CDR3 sequence: CASSLSWQAETF. CDR3 nucleotides: TGTGCCAGCAGTTTATCATGGCAGGCTGAAACCTTC.

J is TRBJ2-1 and V is TRBV7-2, with unresolved D. Trimming pared 3 bases from V and 2 bases from J, leaving 8 bases between. The CDR3 is made up of 14 amino acids. Germline loops: CDR1 SGHTA, CDR2 FQGNSA. The CDR3 bases are TGTGCCAGCAGCTTCGACCCGACCTACAATGAGCAGTTCTTC. This sequence encodes CASSFDPTYNEQFF.

This clonotype was counted only a few times. The J gene is TRBJ2-7, the V gene TRBV4-1; 7 bases are a match to TRBD1. Per the germline V gene, CDR1 is MGHRA and CDR2 is YSYEKL. With 1 base clipped from V and 4 bases from J, the junction kept 4 bases outside the gene matches. CDR3 length: 14 amino acids. CDR3 nucleotides: TGCGCCAGCAGCCAAGGTTCAGGGGGTTACGAGCAGTACTTC. Protein product: CASSQGSGGYEQYF.

The rearrangement links TRBV5-4 to TRBJ2-5; 11 nucleotides agree with TRBD2. The CDR3 is 15 amino acids. J gave up 2 bases and V 2 bases, and 2 bases lay outside the gene matches. Germline V gives CDR1 SGHNT, CDR2 YYREEE (reference sequence). Here the CDR3 DNA reads TGTGCCAGCAGCTTCCGACTAGCGGGACAAGAGACCCAGTACTTC. It encodes CASSFRLAGQETQYF.

This clonotype was picked up a small number of times. The chain is built from TRBV6-5 and TRBJ2-7, with D maybe TRBD2 (5 bases). V lost 2 bases and J lost 5, with 10 bases in between. CDR1 and CDR2 from the germline V gene are MNHEY and SVGAGI. This CDR3 is 13 amino acids long. The CDR3 spells CASSYGGPDEQYF. The CDR3 bases are TGTGCCAGCAGTTACGGAGGCCCGGACGAGCAGTACTTC.

This clonotype was detected a few times. The missing conserved phenylalanine or tryptophan at the end of this CDR3 makes a read error likely. The limits of the CDR3 on the DNA are not certain, so only TCRdb's listed CDR3 is given. The chain employs TRBV7-9 and TRBJ1-2. From its first to its last residue, the CDR3 has 8 amino acids. Germline loops: CDR1 SEHNR, CDR2 FQNEAQ (reference sequence). The CDR3 loop reads CASSLARR.

The CDR3 DNA is TGTGCCACCAGTGCGATTAGCGGGTACCAAGAGACCCAGTACTTC. Protein: CATSAISGYQETQYF. This chain uses TRBV24-1 with TRBJ2-5; 7 bases map to TRBD2. This CDR3 has 15 residues. V shed 5 bases, J shed 0 bases, and the junction held 5 bases outside the gene matches. Germline-derived CDR1 and CDR2 are KGHDR and SFDVKD.

This clonotype was observed a handful of times. The chain couples TRBV9 to TRBJ2-3, with 9 bases matching TRBD2. V dropped 6 bases and J dropped 3; count of bases not matched to a gene: 8. CDR3 size: 15 residues. Germline CDR1 is SGDLS and CDR2 is YYNGEE. The CDR3 region has the DNA TGTGCCAGCAACATCCCTAGCGGGGAGACAGATACGCAGTATTTT. This codes for CASNIPSGETDTQYF.

This sequence joins TRBV2 and TRBJ1-2; no clear D. CDR3 length: 16 residues. Germline CDR1 is SNHLY and CDR2 is FYNNEI. The ends were cut back, 5 bases at V and 4 bases at J, with 20 bases in the middle. In nucleotides, the CDR3 is TGTGCCAGCAGTTTTAAGATGGTCTCCCCCCCCTATGGCTACACCTTC. Translating gives CASSFKMVSPPYGYTF.

The V call is TRBV24-1, the J call TRBJ2-5; D gene unclear. The V gene's germline CDR1 is KGHDR and CDR2 SFDVKD. The CDR3 consists of 15 residues. V lost 5 bases, J lost 5 bases, and 17 bases lay in between. The CDR3 DNA reads TGTGCCACCAGTGGAGTCGGGTTCCGTGGGGAGACCCAGTACTTC. It codes for CATSGVGFRGETQYF.

A few counts support this clonotype. The chain joins TRBV12-3 or TRBV12-4 to TRBJ1-1, with 8 bases aligning to TRBD1. The CDR3 is 12 residues long. V dropped 5 bases and J dropped 9; count of bases not matched to a gene: 5. Written as DNA, the CDR3 is TGTGCCAGCAGTCCCTGGACAGGGCAAGCTTTCTTT. This sequence encodes CASSPWTGQAFF.

This clonotype was counted a few times. The rearrangement joins TRBV7-6 to TRBJ2-3; TRBD2 matches at 9 bases. The CDR3 is made up of 16 amino acids. Germline V CDR1 and CDR2: SGHVS, FNYEAQ. V dropped 3 bases and J dropped 4; count of bases not matched to a gene: 8. CDR3 bases: TGTGCCAGCAGCTTTAGCGGGGGAAGTGCCGCAGATACGCAGTATTTT. As protein: CASSFSGGSAADTQYF. Based on the CDR3 plus reference TRBV7-6 and TRBJ2-3, the full variable domain is GAGVSQSPRYKVTKRGQDVALRCDPISGHVSLYWYRQALGQGPEFLTYFNYEAQQDKSGLPNDRFSAERPEGSISTLTIQRTEQRDSAMYRCASSFSGGSAADTQYFGPGTRLTVL.